A single sample gave rise to the 22 T cell receptor beta chains below, sequenced in a study of shared clonotypes between healthy human individuals. TCRdb's copy holds only in-frame clones and misses some; the assay was immunoSEQ multiplex PCR. The data show around 1,900,000 clones, 93% seen once. CD45RO-negative CD8 cells positively selected for CCR7 made up the naive population, which excluded terminally differentiated effector memory CD45RA+ cells. Sequencing was carried out using naive CD8+ T cells from PBMCs. These receptors all come from a man younger than 35 in good health. Some clones in this sample may be carry-over from other donors' samples.

This chain uses TRBV7-8 with TRBJ2-2; 10 positions match TRBD2. CDR1 is SGHVS, CDR2 FQNEAQ, per germline. This CDR3 is built from 19 residues. V was clipped by 1 base and J by 5 bases; unmatched bases: 13. The CDR3 region is CASSLVLPSGSPRTGELFF. CDR3 nucleotides: TGTGCCAGCAGCTTAGTATTGCCTAGCGGGAGCCCGAGGACCGGGGAGCTGTTTTTT.

The rearrangement links TRBV13 to TRBJ2-3, with TRBD2 as a possible D gene (6 bases). Trimming took off 5 bases at V and 2 bases at J, with 17 bases between the two ends. The CDR3 runs to 16 residues. Germline V gives CDR1 PRHDT, CDR2 FYEKMQ (reference sequence). Written as DNA, the CDR3 is TGTGCCAGCAGCCTTCACGGGCTAGCGAACACAGATACGCAGTATTTT. It codes for CASSLHGLANTDTQYF.

The V call is TRBV9, the J call TRBJ1-4, with D unclear. The CDR3 extends over 14 amino acids. The germline V gene has CDR1 SGDLS and CDR2 YYNGEE. Trimming removed 0 bases at V and 12 bases at J, with 15 bases between. CDR3 sequence reads: CASSVGHLTKELFF. CDR3 nucleotide sequence: TGTGCCAGCAGCGTAGGACATTTGACAAAGGAACTGTTTTTT.

The chain recombines TRBV6-1 with TRBJ1-2, with D possibly being TRBD1 (5 bases). Germline V CDR1 and CDR2: MNHNS, SASEGT. Trimming removed 11 bases from V and 2 bases from J, with 12 bases in between. The CDR3 runs to 12 residues. The CDR3 bases are TGTGCCGCCGGGGGTCTCAACTATGGCTACACCTTC. This codes for CAAGGLNYGYTF.

V gene TRBV27 combines with J gene TRBJ2-7; D uncertain. In germline, CDR1 is MNHEY, CDR2 SMNVEV (reference sequence). The CDR3 has 15 residues. Trimming took off 2 bases at V and 0 bases at J, with 11 bases between the two ends. This CDR3 reads CASSLTGYFSYEQYF. The CDR3 DNA follows: TGTGCCAGCAGTTTAACCGGCTATTTCTCCTACGAGCAGTACTTC.

The chain employs TRBV5-6 and TRBJ2-7; TRBD2 is a possible D gene (6 bases). V lost 3 bases and J lost 1, with 17 bases in between. Germline-derived CDR1 and CDR2 are SGHDT and YYEEEE. The CDR3 spans 16 residues. The CDR3 sequence is CASSSPAGIGSYEQYF. CDR3 nucleotides: TGTGCCAGCAGCTCCCCCGCGGGGATTGGATCCTACGAGCAGTACTTC.

A word on this clone: Other DNA sequences within the sample encode an identical CDR3. This chain joins TRBV28 and TRBJ2-7, with D possibly TRBD1 on 6 matching bases. This CDR3 contains 13 residues. Germline assignment: CDR1 MDHEN and CDR2 SYDVKM. Trimming removed 3 bases at V and 4 bases at J, with 10 bases between. CDR3 protein: CASSFSRGYEQYF. The CDR3 bases are TGTGCCAGCAGTTTTTCCAGGGGTTACGAGCAGTACTTC.

This clone is a singleton in its sample. The chain is built from TRBV9 and TRBJ1-2, with D maybe TRBD1 (6 bases). With 3 bases removed from V and 4 bases from J, the gap between germline ends came to 19 bases. The germline V gene encodes CDR1 SGDLS and CDR2 YYNGEE. CDR3 length: 16 residues. The CDR3 region is CASSEGGGRAIYGYTF. In DNA, the CDR3 is TGTGCCAGCAGCGAGGGGGGCGGGAGAGCGATCTATGGCTACACCTTC.

The chain has TRBV30 and TRBJ2-3; the D gene is possibly TRBD1 (5 bases). The germline V and J ends were trimmed by 0 bases and 1 base, with 14 bases remaining between them. This CDR3 has 16 residues. Germline V gives CDR1 GTSNPN, CDR2 SVGIG (reference sequence). The CDR3 sequence is CAWSVAFVGGTDTQYF. CDR3 coding DNA: TGTGCCTGGAGTGTAGCGTTCGTAGGGGGCACAGATACGCAGTATTTT.

CDR3 sequence (DNA): TGTGCCAGCAGAACCCGGTCGGGGGGTCTGGGGGGTTTCTCCTACAATGAGCAGTTCTTC. This gives the protein CASRTRSGGLGGFSYNEQFF. The chain combines TRBV2 with TRBJ2-1; 7 nucleotides line up with TRBD2. The V gene's germline CDR1 is SNHLY and CDR2 FYNNEI. The CDR3 totals 20 residues. V lost 6 bases, J lost 0 bases, and 20 bases stayed unmatched. Supplemented by reference TRBV2 and TRBJ2-1, the full variable domain reads EPEVTQTPSHQVTQMGQEVILRCVPISNHLYFYWYRQILGQKVEFLVSFYNNEISEKSEIFDDQFSVERPDGSNFTLKIRSTKLEDSAMYFCASRTRSGGLGGFSYNEQFFGPGTRLTVL.

The chain has TRBV30 and TRBJ1-1; D uncertain. The germline gives CDR1 GTSNPN, CDR2 SVGIG (reference sequence). Trimming took 5 bases from V and 1 from J, leaving 11 bases between them. This CDR3 region has 13 residues. Here the CDR3 reads CAWEWIQNTEAFF. The CDR3 DNA sequence: TGTGCCTGGGAGTGGATTCAGAACACTGAAGCTTTCTTT.

This chain uses TRBV6-5 with TRBJ2-5; 9 bases agree with TRBD2. V was pared by 2 bases and J by 4 bases, with 5 bases of the junction left unmatched. The germline V gene encodes CDR1 MNHEY and CDR2 SVGAGI. CDR3 length equals 15 residues. For the CDR3, the DNA is TGTGCCAGCAGTTACGGCCTAGCGGGATCAGAGACCCAGTACTTC. This codes for CASSYGLAGSETQYF.

This chain connects TRBV4-3 to TRBJ1-1; D is unresolved. The CDR3 covers 13 residues. The V end was cut by 0 bases, the J end by 5 bases, with 7 bases between. The germline gives CDR1 LGHNA, CDR2 YSLEER. CDR3 bases: TGCGCCAGCAGCCAAGACACGGGGACTGAAGCTTTCTTT. It specifies CASSQDTGTEAFF.

V and J are TRBV9 and TRBJ2-3; D ambiguous. Germline V gives CDR1 SGDLS, CDR2 YYNGEE. The CDR3 runs 15 residues. With 2 bases removed from V and 0 bases from J, the gap between germline ends came to 10 bases. The CDR3 loop is CASSVNSQSTDTQYF. CDR3 coding DNA: TGTGCCAGCAGCGTTAACAGCCAAAGCACAGATACGCAGTATTTT.

V gene TRBV4-3 combines with J gene TRBJ2-3; D possibly corresponds to TRBD1 (5 bases). With 1 base removed from V and 8 bases from J, the gap between germline ends came to 13 bases. CDR1 LGHNA and CDR2 YSLEER come from the germline V gene. This CDR3 is built from 14 residues. The CDR3 sequence is CASSQGRAQGTQYF. The DNA for the CDR3 is TGCGCCAGCAGCCAAGGCAGGGCGCAGGGTACGCAGTATTTT.

This clone was counted only a few times. This chain connects TRBV2 to TRBJ1-5, with 8 bases aligning to TRBD1. This CDR3 region has 15 residues. Unmatched junction bases numbered 9, after V lost 6 bases and J lost 5 bases. Germline V gene data show CDR1 as SNHLY and CDR2 as FYNNEI. The CDR3, as DNA: TGTGCCAGCAGGGGTGGACAGGGACACTATCAGCCCCAGCATTTT. Translation gives CASRGGQGHYQPQHF.

CDR3 protein: CASSPPAGAIYEQFF. Written as DNA, the CDR3 is TGTGCCAGCAGCCCCCCAGCGGGAGCTATCTATGAGCAGTTCTTC. J is TRBJ2-1 and V is TRBV13; 8 bases agree with TRBD2. After removal of 5 bases from V and 8 bases from J, the junction contained 11 bases not matched to a gene. Germline V gene sequence: CDR1 PRHDT, CDR2 FYEKMQ (reference sequence). CDR3 size: 15 residues.

This chain joins TRBV2 and TRBJ2-7; maybe TRBD2 (6 bases). The ends were cut back, 8 bases at V and 5 bases at J, with 13 bases in the middle. CDR3 length equals 12 residues. CDR1 is SNHLY, CDR2 FYNNEI, per germline. The CDR3 region is CASRGGVHEQYF. The CDR3 DNA follows: TGTGCCAGCCGAGGCGGGGTCCACGAGCAGTACTTC.

This sequence joins TRBV4-3 and TRBJ2-7; 10 nucleotides agree with TRBD1. This CDR3 has 15 amino acids. The germline gives CDR1 LGHNA, CDR2 YSLEER. The V and J ends lost 0 bases and 3 bases, in that order; junction bases with no gene match: 2. CDR3 DNA: TGCGCCAGCAGCCAAGAGACAGGGGGCAACTACGAGCAGTACTTC. Its protein product is CASSQETGGNYEQYF.

V is TRBV13 and J is TRBJ2-7; 13 nucleotides line up with TRBD2. The CDR3 runs to 15 residues. The trim removed 5 bases at V and 4 bases at J, leaving 5 bases unmatched. In germline, CDR1 is PRHDT, CDR2 FYEKMQ (reference sequence). The CDR3 protein is CASSKPTSGRYEQYF. The CDR3 nucleotides are TGTGCCAGCAGCAAGCCGACTAGCGGGAGGTACGAGCAGTACTTC. Full variable domain (outside the CDR3, taken from reference TRBV13 and TRBJ2-7): AAGVIQSPRHLIKEKRETATLKCYPIPRHDTVYWYQQGPGQDPQFLISFYEKMQSDKGSIPDRFSAQQFSDYHSELNMSSLELGDSALYFCASSKPTSGRYEQYFGPGTRLTVT.

The chain has TRBV29-1 and TRBJ2-7; 9 bases align to TRBD1. Trimming at V came to 3 bases and at J to 5 bases, leaving 5 bases not matched to a gene. Germline V lookup: CDR1 SQVTM, CDR2 ANQGSEA. The CDR3 runs to 13 residues. CDR3 protein: CSVDFGTGNEQYF. CDR3 nucleotide sequence: TGCAGCGTTGATTTTGGGACAGGGAACGAGCAGTACTTC.

The chain links TRBV27 to TRBJ2-7, with TRBD2 matching over 15 bases. After removal of 5 bases from V and 6 bases from J, the junction contained 5 bases not matched to a gene. The CDR3 length is 15 residues. The germline V gene encodes CDR1 MNHEY and CDR2 SMNVEV (reference sequence). The CDR3 reads CASSRGTSGRSEQYF. The DNA of the CDR3 is TGTGCCAGCAGTCGCGGGACTAGCGGGAGGAGCGAGCAGTACTTC.